A single sample gave rise to the 27 T cell receptor beta chains below, sequenced in a study of sequential checkpoint blockade in melanoma. Treatment meaning: randomized to nivolumab then ipilimumab (arm A) or the reverse (arm B). The protocol was immunoSEQ multiplex PCR, while the TCRdb copy is restricted to in-frame clones and leaves out a portion. In the table there are about 4,500 clones, 20% to 25% of which are singletons. This sample comprised tumor tissue (inferred from file names), obtained from a patient given nivolumab and ipilimumab in sequence. Receptor source: a human donor with melanoma.

V usage is TRBV18 and J usage is TRBJ2-1; perhaps TRBD1 as D (5 bases). The CDR3 totals 15 residues. Trimming stripped 3 bases from V and 8 bases from J, with 17 bases between. Germline lookup yields CDR1 KGHSH and CDR2 LQKENI. The CDR3 loop reads CASSPGLQVGYEQFF. DNA for the CDR3: TGTGCCAGCTCACCGGGGCTGCAAGTAGGGTATGAGCAGTTCTTC.

This clone was seen repeatedly, ten times or more. The gene calls are TRBV11-3 and TRBJ2-7; D tentatively reads TRBD1 or TRBD2 (6 bases each). CDR1 and CDR2 (germline): SGHNT, YENEEA. The CDR3 sequence is 14 residues long. V lost 3 bases and J 5 bases, leaving 14 bases between the germline ends. CDR3 in DNA: TGTGCCAGCAGCTTGGAGGGGGGTCGGAACGAGCAGTACTTC. Amino acids: CASSLEGGRNEQYF.

The V and J genes are TRBV11-3 and TRBJ2-7; TRBD1 matches at 10 bases. The CDR3 is made up of 17 amino acids. Germline V gene data show CDR1 as SGHNT and CDR2 as YENEEA. V shed 0 bases, J shed 3 bases, and the junction held 8 bases outside the gene matches. CDR3 in amino acids: CASSLDFLRTGGYEQYF. As DNA, the CDR3 is TGTGCCAGCAGCTTAGATTTCCTAAGGACAGGGGGCTACGAGCAGTACTTC.

In its sample, this clone was seen many times. This chain connects TRBV11-3 to TRBJ1-1; no definite D call. The germline CDR1 and CDR2 sequences are SGHNT and YENEEA. V lost 4 bases and J lost 1, with 10 bases in between. This CDR3 has 14 residues. CDR3 in DNA: TGTGCCAGCAGCTCGAGGGTCCCGAACACTGAAGCTTTCTTT. It specifies CASSSRVPNTEAFF. The entire variable domain, with the rest obtained from reference TRBV11-3 and TRBJ1-1, is as follows: EAGVVQSPRYKIIEKKQPVAFWCNPISGHNTLYWYLQNLGQGPELLIRYENEEAVDDSQLPKDRFSAERLKGVDSTLKIQPAELGDSAVYLCASSSRVPNTEAFFGQGTRLTVV.

This clone was counted only a few times. The chain couples TRBV11-3 to TRBJ1-3; D is undetermined. V lost 5 bases to trimming and J lost 0 bases, with 14 bases between them. This CDR3 spans 16 amino acids. CDR1 is SGHNT and CDR2 is YENEEA in the germline V gene. The CDR3, as DNA: TGTGCCAGCAGCGACTCGACCCTTCGCTCTGGAAACACCATATATTTT. This translates into CASSDSTLRSGNTIYF.

This clone was seen a single time. This chain connects TRBV19 to TRBJ2-5; D is unresolved. This CDR3 region has 13 residues. Trimming shortened V by 5 bases and J by 1 base, and 8 bases separated the two germline ends. Per the germline V gene, CDR1 is LNHDA and CDR2 is SQIVND (reference sequence). CDR3 DNA sequence: TGTGCCAGTAGTGCCGGGCCCCAAGAGACCCAGTACTTC. It is translated as CASSAGPQETQYF.

This clone is medium-sized in the sample. J is TRBJ1-5 and V is TRBV6-8, with unresolved D. V lost 5 bases and J 6 bases, leaving 17 bases between the germline ends. Germline CDR1 reads MNHGY; CDR2 reads SAAAGT. This CDR3 has 15 amino acids. The chain's CDR3 is CASSGTRPGGQPQHF. The CDR3 DNA sequence: TGTGCCAGCAGTGGTACACGCCCGGGTGGTCAGCCCCAGCATTTT.

This clone was seen a handful of times. The rearrangement links TRBV6-8 to TRBJ2-2; 10 bases match TRBD1. CDR1 is MNHGY, CDR2 SAAAGT, per germline. This CDR3 region has 17 residues. With 10 bases clipped from V and 4 bases from J, the junction kept 15 bases outside the gene matches. The CDR3 is CAISATGGAGRTGELFF. The CDR3 nucleotides read TGTGCCATCAGCGCGACAGGGGGCGCGGGTCGCACCGGGGAGCTGTTTTTT.

The chain is built from TRBV14 and TRBJ2-3; 9 bases fit TRBD2. The CDR3 length is 16 residues. J gave up 0 bases and V 5 bases, and 6 bases lay outside the gene matches. Germline loops: CDR1 SGHDN, CDR2 FVKESK. The CDR3, as DNA: TGTGCCAGCAGCGGGGGACTAGCTCCTAGCACAGATACGCAGTATTTT. It yields the protein CASSGGLAPSTDTQYF.

The chain links TRBV10-2 to TRBJ2-7; 8 bases line up with TRBD1. Germline CDR1 WSHSY, CDR2 SAAADI. The V and J ends lost 6 bases and 5 bases, in that order; junction bases with no gene match: 9. This CDR3 comprises 14 residues. CDR3 in DNA: TGCGCCAGCAGGTCCGGGACAGGTGGAAACGAGCAGTACTTC. This gives the protein CASRSGTGGNEQYF.

This clone was recorded many times. The chain couples TRBV11-3 to TRBJ1-1, with 9 bases fitting TRBD1. The CDR3 is 17 residues long. Germline V lookup: CDR1 SGHNT, CDR2 YENEEA. Losses at the gene ends were 5 bases for V and 0 bases for J; bases not matched to a gene: 10. The CDR3 loop is CASSTGQGKDMNTEAFF. DNA for the CDR3: TGTGCCAGCAGCACAGGACAGGGGAAAGACATGAACACTGAAGCTTTCTTT.

The chain is built from TRBV6-8 and TRBJ2-3; 8 nucleotides match TRBD1. Unmatched junction bases numbered 4, after V lost 5 bases and J lost 0 bases. Germline CDR1 MNHGY, CDR2 SAAAGT. The CDR3 sequence is 15 residues long. CDR3 in amino acids: CASSRQGASTDTQYF. In nucleotides, the CDR3 is TGTGCCAGCAGTAGGCAGGGGGCGAGCACAGATACGCAGTATTTT.

This clone showed up many times. V usage is TRBV11-3 and J usage is TRBJ2-5, with a tentative D call TRBD1 (6 bases). Germline V gene lookup returns CDR1 SGHNT and CDR2 YENEEA. The CDR3 has 15 amino acids. V dropped 2 bases and J dropped 4 bases, with 14 bases sitting between them. CDR3 nucleotides: TGTGCCAGCAGCTTAACGACAGGATCCCGAGAGACCCAGTACTTC. As protein: CASSLTTGSRETQYF.

This clone has only a few counts. This chain joins TRBV9 and TRBJ2-1, with 10 bases that match TRBD2. The germline V gene encodes CDR1 SGDLS and CDR2 YYNGEE. The CDR3 contains 18 residues. The J segment lost 4 bases and the V segment lost 4 bases, leaving 14 bases of the junction unmatched. The CDR3 sequence: CASSWTSGAHVLYNEQFF. The CDR3 DNA follows: TGTGCCAGCAGCTGGACTAGCGGAGCCCATGTCCTATACAATGAGCAGTTCTTC.

This chain uses TRBV14 with TRBJ2-3, with TRBD2 identical over 11 bases. Germline V gene data show CDR1 as SGHDN and CDR2 as FVKESK. The ends lost 1 base at V and 4 bases at J; junction bases unmatched: 4. The CDR3 length is 16 residues. As DNA, the CDR3 is TGTGCCAGCAGCCAAGTCCTAGCGGGGGGCGCAGATACGCAGTATTTT. Its translation is CASSQVLAGGADTQYF.

The genes are TRBV18 and TRBJ1-2; TRBD1 is a possible D gene (6 bases). Trimming removed 2 bases at V and 5 bases at J, with 6 bases between. Germline V gives CDR1 KGHSH, CDR2 LQKENI. The CDR3 loop spans 12 amino acids. For the CDR3, the DNA is TGTGCCAGCTCACCAACAGGGTATGGCTACACCTTC. Translated, it gives CASSPTGYGYTF.

Sample share makes this clone medium-sized. At one boundary the junction diverges from the germline segment, which might be a read error. The chain employs TRBV6-8 and TRBJ2-7; D call uncertain. Germline CDR1 reads MNHGY; CDR2 reads SAAAGT. The CDR3 is 12 residues long. CDR3 bases: TGTGCCAGCAGTGACTCATCCTACGAGCAGTACTTC. Protein sequence: CASSDSSYEQYF.

This clone occurred many times. The genes are TRBV6-8 and TRBJ2-5, with a possible D match to TRBD2 (6 bases). Looked up from germline, CDR1 is MNHGY and CDR2 is SAAAGT. Trimming pared 2 bases from V and 5 bases from J, leaving 9 bases between. The CDR3 runs to 13 residues. The CDR3 loop is CASSYGGLETQYF. CDR3 nucleotide sequence: TGTGCCAGCAGTTACGGGGGGTTGGAGACCCAGTACTTC.

There are a few counts of this clone. CDR3 sequence (DNA): TGTGCCAGCTCACCACCGTCGACAGGGGCGTCAGATACGCAGTATTTT. It is translated as CASSPPSTGASDTQYF. The chain is built from TRBV18 and TRBJ2-3; 8 bases match TRBD1. The junction had 6 bases not matched to a gene; V was cut back by 0 bases and J by 4 bases. The CDR3 is made up of 16 amino acids. Germline assignment: CDR1 KGHSH and CDR2 LQKENI.

V usage is TRBV11-3 and J usage is TRBJ2-7; the D is unclear. V lost 5 bases, J lost 3 bases, and 20 bases lay in between. CDR1 is SGHNT and CDR2 is YENEEA in the germline V gene. The CDR3 length is 16 residues. CDR3 sequence (DNA): TGTGCCAGCAGCCCGATAGGGCTCGATACGGGCTACGAGCAGTACTTC. Encoded protein: CASSPIGLDTGYEQYF.

This clone has more than one count but fewer than ten. This chain uses TRBV6-8 with TRBJ2-7; 7 bases align to TRBD1. The CDR3 covers 15 residues. CDR1 and CDR2 (germline): MNHGY, SAAAGT. V shed 6 bases, J shed 5 bases, and the junction held 13 bases outside the gene matches. The CDR3 nucleotides read TGTGCCAGCAGGACAGGGACAACCGGGAAGAACGAGCAGTACTTC. This codes for CASRTGTTGKNEQYF.

This clone has a count of ten or more. The chain links TRBV7-6 to TRBJ2-3; 12 bases line up with TRBD1. The CDR3 covers 16 residues. The V segment lost 5 bases and the J segment 8 bases; nucleotides outside the gene matches: 11. Germline values: CDR1 SGHVS, CDR2 FNYEAQ. CDR3 sequence reads: CASSRPGQGAQGTQYF. The CDR3 bases are TGTGCCAGCAGCCGGCCGGGACAGGGGGCGCAGGGTACGCAGTATTTT.

This clone has only a few counts. The chain employs TRBV6-8 and TRBJ1-5, with 10 bases that match TRBD1. V shed 10 bases, J shed 0 bases, and the junction held 12 bases outside the gene matches. The length of the CDR3 is 17 residues. The germline CDR1 and CDR2 sequences are MNHGY and SAAAGT. The DNA of the CDR3 is TGTGCCACCCGAAGACAGGGGGCTACTACTAGCAATCAGCCCCAGCATTTT. Protein sequence: CATRRQGATTSNQPQHF.

The chain's CDR3 is CASRDGGSGNTIYF. The CDR3 DNA reads as TGTGCCAGCAGGGACGGAGGCTCTGGAAACACCATATATTTT. The chain joins TRBV6-8 to TRBJ1-3; D is ambiguous. The germline CDR1 and CDR2 sequences are MNHGY and SAAAGT. There are 14 residues in the CDR3. Trimming removed 6 bases at V and 0 bases at J, with 9 bases between.

This clone was seen a few times. The V and J genes are TRBV9 and TRBJ1-5; D is uncertain. Germline CDR1 is SGDLS and CDR2 is YYNGEE. Trimming removed 5 bases from V and 4 bases from J, with 13 bases in between. The length of the CDR3 is 14 residues. CDR3 sequence: CASSETNPNQPQHF. The CDR3 region has the DNA TGTGCCAGCAGTGAGACAAATCCTAATCAGCCCCAGCATTTT.

This chain links TRBV28 with TRBJ1-5; perhaps TRBD1 as D (5 bases). CDR3 length: 15 residues. Germline CDR1 and CDR2: MDHEN and SYDVKM. V was shortened by 6 bases and J by 2 bases, with 14 bases between the two germline ends. The CDR3 DNA reads TGTGCCAGCAGCCCGGGGGTTAAGGGCAATCAGCCCCAGCATTTT. It yields the protein CASSPGVKGNQPQHF.

The chain carries TRBV6-8 and TRBJ2-5; the D gene is possibly TRBD1 (6 bases). The V gene's germline CDR1 is MNHGY and CDR2 SAAAGT. V lost 0 bases to trimming and J lost 3 bases, with 11 bases between them. This CDR3 is 15 amino acids long. The CDR3 loop reads CASSYSGTNKETQYF. CDR3 nucleotide sequence: TGTGCCAGCAGTTACTCGGGGACAAACAAAGAGACCCAGTACTTC.